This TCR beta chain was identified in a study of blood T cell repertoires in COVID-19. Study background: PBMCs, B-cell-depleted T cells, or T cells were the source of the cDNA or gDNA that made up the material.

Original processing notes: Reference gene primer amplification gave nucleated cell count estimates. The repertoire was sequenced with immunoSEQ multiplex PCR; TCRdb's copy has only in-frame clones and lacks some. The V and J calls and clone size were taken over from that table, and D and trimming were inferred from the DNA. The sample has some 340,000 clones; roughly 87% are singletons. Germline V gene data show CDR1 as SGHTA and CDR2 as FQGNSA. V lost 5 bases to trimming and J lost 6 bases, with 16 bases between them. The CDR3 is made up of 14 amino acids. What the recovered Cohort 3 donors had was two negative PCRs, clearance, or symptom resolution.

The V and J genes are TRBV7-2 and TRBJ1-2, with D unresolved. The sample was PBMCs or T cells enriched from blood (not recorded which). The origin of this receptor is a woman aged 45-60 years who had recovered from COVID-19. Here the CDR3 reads CASSPPQAGNGYTF. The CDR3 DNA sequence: TGTGCCAGCAGCCCCCCCCAGGCGGGAAATGGCTACACCTTC.